These T cell receptor beta chains were read from a single sample in a study of T cells in tuberculosis. TCRdb's table, derived via immunoSEQ multiplex PCR, lists solely in-frame clones and lacks some. The table lists around 45,000 clones, roughly 94% of them singletons. The source material was PBMCs. The receptors were gathered from a donor aged 10 to 29 with latent tuberculosis or without tuberculosis infection. Some clones in this sample may be carry-over from other donors' samples. The CDR3 runs from the conserved cysteine through the conserved F or W. The D gene is left open where the match is weak. The size of a clone is reported for some rows only, either as once, few or many, or as a class for expanded clones.

TRBV19	.	TRBJ2-1	TRBD2	TGTGCCAGTAGTATCCGTCGGACTAGCGGAGCCTACAATGAGCAGTTCTTC	CASSIRRTSGAYNEQFF
TRBV30	.	TRBJ2-5	TRBD2	TGTGCCTGGACAACCCGTCTAGCGGGAGCAGAGACCCAGTACTTC	CAWTTRLAGAETQYF
TRBV15	.	TRBJ2-1	.	TGTGCCACCAGCAGAGCCCCCCGCTCCTACAATGAGCAGTTCTTC	CATSRAPRSYNEQFF
TRBV4-3	.	TRBJ2-3	.	TGCGCCAGCAGCCAAGAAGGGGATCGGGAGCTCACAGATACGCAGTATTTT	CASSQEGDRELTDTQYF
TRBV11-1	.	TRBJ2-7	.	TGTGCCAGCAGCTTAGCGGGGGGAGACTACGAGCAGTACTTC	CASSLAGGDYEQYF
TRBV27	once	TRBJ2-1	.	TGTGCCAGCCGATATTGGGAGAGCTCCTACAATGAGCAGTTCTTC	CASRYWESSYNEQFF
TRBV30	.	TRBJ2-1	.	TGTGCCTGGAGTTTATCTAGCGCTGACAATGAGCAGTTCTTC	CAWSLSSADNEQFF
TRBV25-1	.	TRBJ2-2	TRBD2	TGTGCCAGCAGTGAATGGGAGGGTTTGGGCACCGGGGAGCTGTTTTTT	CASSEWEGLGTGELFF
TRBV7-9	.	TRBJ1-2	.	TGTGCCAGCAGCTTAGCGGTCGGGGGGATCTATGGCTACACCTTC	CASSLAVGGIYGYTF
TRBV28	.	TRBJ2-7	TRBD2	TGTGGGGGAGCGGGAGGGTTCAACGAGCAGTACTTC	CGGAGGFNEQYF
TRBV11-2	once	TRBJ1-5	.	TGTGCCAGCAGCTTTGGGCAGAGCAATCAGCCCCAGCATTTT	CASSFGQSNQPQHF
TRBV16	once	TRBJ2-7	.	TGTGCCAGCAGCCTGACCAGGAATGCCTACGAGCAGTACTTC	CASSLTRNAYEQYF
TRBV5-3	.	TRBJ2-2	.	TGTGCCAGAAGCCAGGACATAACGAACACCGGGGAGCTGTTTTTT	CARSQDITNTGELFF
TRBV27	.	TRBJ1-2	.	TGTGCCAGCAGTTTTTCCCGGGTCAACTATGGCTACACCTTC	CASSFSRVNYGYTF
TRBV7-9	.	TRBJ2-7	.	TGTGCCAGCAGCCAGGCTAGCGCAACCGAGCAGTACTTC	CASSQASATEQYF
TRBV13	.	TRBJ2-3	.	TGTGCCAGCAGCACGAGACTAGGCTCAGATACGCAGTATTTT	CASSTRLGSDTQYF
TRBV6-6	.	TRBJ2-2	.	TGTGCCAGCAGGCCTGGTGGGCCCGGGGAGCTGTTTTTT	CASRPGGPGELFF
TRBV11-2	.	TRBJ2-2	TRBD2	TGTGCCAGCAGGGACCTAGCGGGCCCGAGAACCGGGGAGCTGTTTTTT	CASRDLAGPRTGELFF
TRBV28	.	TRBJ1-2	TRBD1	TGTGCCAGCAGTTCCTACAGGGGAGCTAACTATGGCTACACCTTC	CASSSYRGANYGYTF
TRBV7-9	.	TRBJ2-2	.	TGTGCCAGCAGAATACAGGGCCGGGAGCTGTTTTTT	CASRIQGRELFF
TRBV28	.	TRBJ1-3	TRBD1	TGTGCCAGCAGTCTAAACCAGGACAGGGTCGTAGGTACCATATATTTT	CASSLNQDRVVGTIYF
TRBV7-2	.	TRBJ2-5	.	TGTGCCAGCAGCCTCGTGACAGCCCAAGAGACCCAGTACTTC	CASSLVTAQETQYF
TRBV4-3	.	TRBJ1-2	.	TGCGCCAGCAGCCAGACAGGAGGATGGGGCTACACCTTC	CASSQTGGWGYTF
TRBV11-2	.	TRBJ1-3	.	TGTGCCAGCACCCTCAGGGTTGGGGCCTCTGGAAACACCATATATTTT	CASTLRVGASGNTIYF
TRBV4-3	.	TRBJ2-2	TRBD2	TGCGCCAGCAGCCCACGCGGGAGGGCTAACACCGGGGAGCTGTTTTTT	CASSPRGRANTGELFF
TRBV11-2	once	TRBJ1-3	TRBD1	TGTGCCAGCAGCTCCGGGACAGGGTTACGCACCATATATTTT	CASSSGTGLRTIYF
TRBV18	.	TRBJ2-3	TRBD2	TGTGCCAGCTCACCGTCTAGCGGGAGTTGGGGGGGCACAGATACGCAGTATTTT	CASSPSSGSWGGTDTQYF
TRBV28	.	TRBJ1-1	.	TGTGCCAGCAGTTCGACGGGACTGACAACTGAAGCTTTCTTT	CASSSTGLTTEAFF
TRBV7-8	once	TRBJ2-2	.	TGTGCCAGCAGCTGGGCGGGGTCCACCGGGGAGCTGTTTTTT	CASSWAGSTGELFF
TRBV27	.	TRBJ2-1	.	TGTGCCAGCAGTTTACAGGGGTCCTACAATGAGCAGTTCTTC	CASSLQGSYNEQFF
TRBV6-5	.	TRBJ2-7	TRBD2	TGTGCCAGCAGTTTAAGAGCGGGAGTTGGCGAGCAGTACTTC	CASSLRAGVGEQYF
TRBV27	.	TRBJ2-2	TRBD1	TGTGCCAGCAGGAGGGACAGCTACACCGGGGAGCTGTTTTTT	CASRRDSYTGELFF
TRBV4-1	.	TRBJ2-4	.	TGCGCCAGCAGCCAAGATCCACAGGGCCACATTCAGTACTTC	CASSQDPQGHIQYF
TRBV4-1	once	TRBJ1-4	TRBD1	TGCGCCAGCAGCCACAGGACAGGGGGAGATGAAAAACTGTTTTTT	CASSHRTGGDEKLFF
TRBV18	.	TRBJ2-1	.	TGTGCCAGCTCACGCCTTACTAGTTTCAATGAGCAGTTCTTC	CASSRLTSFNEQFF
TRBV9	once	TRBJ1-3	.	TGTGCCAGCAGCGATGGCGGACATTCTGGAAACACCATATATTTT	CASSDGGHSGNTIYF
TRBV9	.	TRBJ1-3	.	TGTGCCAGCAGCCTTGAACCACCGGGACAAGGGCTTGTGAACACCATATATTTT	CASSLEPPGQGLVNTIYF
TRBV6-1	.	TRBJ1-2	.	TGTGCCAGCAGTGGCCTACAGGGCGCCTATGGCTACACCTTC	CASSGLQGAYGYTF
TRBV28	.	TRBJ2-2	TRBD2	TGTGCCAGCAGTTCCCACGGGAGGGCCTCATCCGGGGAGCTGTTTTTT	CASSSHGRASSGELFF
TRBV5-1	.	TRBJ2-3	TRBD1	TGCGCCAGCAGCTTTGGACAGGGGGCCATAGATACGCAGTATTTT	CASSFGQGAIDTQYF
TRBV14	.	TRBJ1-1	TRBD1	TGTGCCAGCAGCCGGATGAAGGGACAGGGAGGCACTGAAGCTTTCTTT	CASSRMKGQGGTEAFF
TRBV19	.	TRBJ2-3	.	TGTGCCTCCTGGAGTGGAGATACGCAGTATTTT	CASWSGDTQYF
TRBV2	.	TRBJ2-7	TRBD2	TGTGCCAGCAGGGTAGCGGGAGGACCCTACGAGCAGTACTTC	CASRVAGGPYEQYF
TRBV20-1	.	TRBJ2-5	.	TGCAGTGCTAGCGGTCCGTTGACCCAGTACTTC	CSASGPLTQYF